This section outlines one TCR beta chain sequence together with its context. What antigen it recognizes has not been identified. Qualities for individual bases were not recorded, and no much larger clone is one base off. V is cut back by 3 bases and J by 5 bases, with 7 bases in the junction unmatched. The CDR3, from cysteine to phenylalanine, totals 16 residues. CDR3 DNA only is kept here, 48 bases in frame from base 1. From the germline V gene, CDR1 is SGHNT and CDR2 is YENEEA. The sample comes from a study of OX40 agonist ivuxolimab in advanced cancers. Background on the whole study: Ivuxolimab, which targeted the costimulatory receptor OX40 (CD134), was an agonistic, fully human IgG2 monoclonal antibody. In the dose-escalation cohort, approximately 80% of patients were male, and the mean age was 60 years with a range of 23 to 79. Patients were allowed to have had prior anti-PD-1, anti-PD-L1 or anti-CTLA-4 therapy, and 30% to 40% of the dose-escalation patients had previously received checkpoint inhibitors. Of the approximately 54 dose-escalation patients, hepatocellular carcinoma was present in roughly 19, melanoma in around 15, renal cell carcinoma in 9 and head and neck cancer in 9. The purpose of peripheral TCRbeta sequencing was to test whether ivuxolimab changed TCR sequence diversity and led to clonal T-cell expansion. The paper describes the monotherapy dose-escalation part (N of about 52 patients) of the phase I trial of ivuxolimab. Intravenous ivuxolimab was administered to patients every 2 weeks at six dose levels: 0.01, 0.1, 0.3, 1.5, 3 and 10 mg/kg. Partial responses occurred in three dose-escalation patients: two with cutaneous melanoma and one with hepatocellular carcinoma.

For sequencing of the TCRbeta CDR3 region, genomic DNA was extracted from the sorted cells. The immunoSEQ Assay was used for sequencing of TCRbeta CDR3 regions. As stored in TCRdb, this immuneACCESS dataset retains in-frame rearrangements with V and J assigned. A fraction of the clones does not appear; measured against another copy, unresolved V genes explain less than half of the discrepancy, and the remainder lacks a known reason. The sample table holds roughly 41,000 clones, of which roughly 85% were seen once. Roughly three fifths of the sample lies in the top ten. The paper as a whole reports these results and caveats: On average, CD8+ T cells showed more expanded clones than CD4+ T cells after ivuxolimab. Clonal expansion of both CD4+ and CD8+ blood T cells was observed from baseline to week 6 at doses 0.1 to 3.0 mg/kg. The antigen specificity of the peripheral T cells that underwent clonal expansion was not determined. In the 0.1-3.0 mg/kg groups, partial responders were among the patients with the lowest normalized peripheral clonal expansion, particularly in CD8+ T cells. Low levels of normalized T-cell clonal expansion were also seen in some nonresponding patients.

Patients with autoimmune disease history or receiving systemic immunosuppression were excluded from the trial. Peripheral blood for TCR sequencing was collected from all dose cohorts at baseline, on cycle 4 day 1, and on cycle 7 day 1. The samples were taken from a phase I, first-in-human, multicenter, open-label dose-escalation trial of ivuxolimab. The trial enrolled adults with locally advanced or metastatic head and neck squamous cell, hepatocellular, melanoma or renal cell carcinoma. Before TCR sequencing, CD4+ and CD8+ T cells were separately sorted from peripheral blood. The chain is assembled from TRBV11-3 and TRBJ2-1; TRBD2 lines up with 10 middle nucleotides. The specimen was CD4+ or CD8+ T cells sorted from blood, collected in a trial of the OX40 agonist ivuxolimab. This sequence originates from an adult with an advanced solid tumor such as melanoma, head and neck, liver or kidney cancer. The CDR3 loop reads CASSLEAGGSHNEQFF. The sequenced DNA is TGTGCCAGCAGCTTGGAAGCGGGAGGGTCCCACAATGAGCAGTTCTTC.